A selection of T cell receptor beta chains follows, all from one sample in a study of blood T cell repertoires in COVID-19. Assay used: immunoSEQ multiplex PCR; TCRdb lists only in-frame clones, some missing. The sample lists 130,000 to 150,000 clones; around nine tenths were seen once. Sequences were obtained from peripheral blood. The origin of the receptors is a human donor in a cohort sampled during active COVID-19. Both conserved end residues are part of each CDR3. The D gene is left open where the match is weak. Not all rows give a size; the values are once, few, many and, for expanded clones, a class.

clone_size	d_call	cdr3_length	v_call	j_call	cdr3_nt	cdr3_aa
once	TRBD2	15	TRBV7-8	TRBJ2-7	TGTGCCAGCAGCATACGCAGCGGGAGCTCCTACGAGCAGTACTTC	CASSIRSGSSYEQYF
NA	TRBD2	16	TRBV28	TRBJ2-1	TGTGCCAGCAGTCGACCTCTAGCGGGGACGCTGAATGAGCAGTTCTTC	CASSRPLAGTLNEQFF
NA	NA	11	TRBV9	TRBJ2-7	TGTGCCAGTTTGAGCTCCTACGAGCAGTACTTC	CASLSSYEQYF
NA	TRBD2	16	TRBV2	TRBJ2-2	TGTGCCAGCATGTTTGCTAGCGGGCCGAACACCGGGGAGCTGTTTTTT	CASMFASGPNTGELFF
NA	NA	15	TRBV4-3	TRBJ1-3	TGCGCCAGCAGCCAAGGTGGACAGATTGGAAACACCATATATTTT	CASSQGGQIGNTIYF
NA	TRBD2	11	TRBV6-5	TRBJ2-7	TGTGCGGCAGCGGGAGGGAACGAGCAGTACTTC	CAAAGGNEQYF
NA	TRBD2	16	TRBV6-2/TRBV6-3	TRBJ2-1	TGTGCCAGCAGTTACTCGGTCGCGGGAGAAGGCAATGAGCAGTTCTTC	CASSYSVAGEGNEQFF
NA	NA	13	TRBV29-1	TRBJ1-3	TGCAGCGGTCTACAGAGCTCTGGAAACACCATATATTTT	CSGLQSSGNTIYF
NA	NA	13	TRBV5-6	TRBJ1-2	TGTGCCAGCGGATCGGGAGGGAACTATGGCTACACCTTC	CASGSGGNYGYTF
NA	NA	17	TRBV24-1	TRBJ2-1	TGTGCCACCAGTGACACCGGGACTTCAGAAATTTACAATGAGCAGTTCTTC	CATSDTGTSEIYNEQFF
NA	NA	13	TRBV2	TRBJ2-2	TGTGCCAGCACCCCTAGGAACACCGGGGAGCTGTTTTTT	CASTPRNTGELFF
NA	NA	14	TRBV11-2	TRBJ2-1	TGTGCCAGCAGCTTAGCAGGTCCCTACAATGAGCAGTTCTTC	CASSLAGPYNEQFF
NA	NA	13	TRBV27	TRBJ2-2	TGTGCCAGCAGTTTCTCGAACACCGGGGAGCTGTTTTTT	CASSFSNTGELFF
few	NA	12	TRBV5-8	TRBJ2-7	TGTGCCAGCAGCCTTACAGGGCTGGAGCAGTACTTC	CASSLTGLEQYF
once	NA	14	TRBV19	TRBJ2-2	TGTGCCAGTCGGATGGGGGGGCGAACCGGGGAGCTGTTTTTT	CASRMGGRTGELFF
NA	TRBD1	14	TRBV30	TRBJ1-6	TGTGCCTGGAAGTGGACAGGGAGTAATTCACCCCTCCACTTT	CAWKWTGSNSPLHF
NA	NA	13	TRBV11-2	TRBJ1-1	TGTGCCAGCAGCCCACAGGTCAACACTGAAGCTTTCTTT	CASSPQVNTEAFF
NA	NA	11	TRBV20-1	TRBJ2-7	TGCAGTGCTGAGACTATCTACGAGCAGTACTTC	CSAETIYEQYF
NA	NA	18	TRBV3-1/TRBV3-2	TRBJ1-3	TGTGCCAGCAGCCAAGCCGGGACTCGAATTAACTCTGGAAACACCATATATTTT	CASSQAGTRINSGNTIYF
NA	TRBD1	15	TRBV5-1	TRBJ1-3	TGCGCCAGCAGCGTGGGACAGGGAGCTGGAAACACCATATATTTT	CASSVGQGAGNTIYF
NA	TRBD1	18	TRBV24-1	TRBJ2-2	TGTGCCACCAGTGATTTGGCGAGGGGACAGGGCTCCACCGGGGAGCTGTTTTTT	CATSDLARGQGSTGELFF
NA	NA	15	TRBV6-5	TRBJ1-1	TGTGCCAGCAGATCAAGGGGAAGGATGAACACTGAAGCTTTCTTT	CASRSRGRMNTEAFF
few	TRBD1	16	TRBV7-6	TRBJ1-6	TGTGCCAGCAGCTCTCGCCCGGGACAGGGGATTGCACCCCTCCACTTT	CASSSRPGQGIAPLHF
NA	TRBD1	15	TRBV28	TRBJ1-2	TGTGCCAGCAGCCTGACAGGGATCGCAACCTATGGCTACACCTTC	CASSLTGIATYGYTF
NA	NA	15	TRBV6-5	TRBJ2-3	TGTGCCAGCAGTTACCGCGGGATCCCCACAGATACGCAGTATTTT	CASSYRGIPTDTQYF
NA	TRBD2	15	TRBV18	TRBJ2-7	TGTGCCAGCTCACCTGGGACTAGCGGGGCCTACGAGCAGTACTTC	CASSPGTSGAYEQYF
NA	NA	15	TRBV24-1	TRBJ2-1	TGTGCCACCAGTGACTCTGGGAGCTCCTACAATGAGCAGTTCTTC	CATSDSGSSYNEQFF
NA	TRBD1	15	TRBV27	TRBJ1-1	TGTGCCAGCGTAGCGACAGGGGAAGGGAACACTGAAGCTTTCTTT	CASVATGEGNTEAFF
NA	NA	15	TRBV18	TRBJ2-7	TGTGCCAGCTCACCTCGTACCGGGATAACCTACGAGCAGTACTTC	CASSPRTGITYEQYF
NA	TRBD1	15	TRBV5-4	TRBJ2-5	TGTGCCAGCAGCCCCGGGACAGGGGCAAGGGAGACCCAGTACTTC	CASSPGTGARETQYF
NA	TRBD2	14	TRBV5-4	TRBJ2-1	TGTGCCAGCAGCTCGGCGGGGGGGCTGGGTGAGCAGTTCTTC	CASSSAGGLGEQFF
NA	NA	11	TRBV6-2/TRBV6-3	TRBJ2-7	TGTGCCAGCAGTACTACCTACGAGCAGTACTTC	CASSTTYEQYF
NA	TRBD1	14	TRBV6-6	TRBJ2-5	TGTGCCAGCCTTCCGCCAGGGGGCTTAAAGACCCAGTACTTC	CASLPPGGLKTQYF
NA	NA	15	TRBV6-1	TRBJ1-5	TGTGCCAGCAGTGACCAGGGGACTAGCAATCAGCCCCAGCATTTT	CASSDQGTSNQPQHF
NA	NA	15	TRBV18	TRBJ1-5	TGTGCCAGCTCACGGATTGGACAGAGCAATCAGCCCCAGCATTTT	CASSRIGQSNQPQHF
NA	NA	11	TRBV3-1/TRBV3-2	TRBJ1-2	TGTGCCAGCAGCCGCGGGCGAGGCTACACCTTC	CASSRGRGYTF
NA	TRBD1	16	TRBV7-3	TRBJ1-4	TGTGCCAGCAGCCCGAGAGGGACAGGGGGCAGCGAAAAACTGTTTTTT	CASSPRGTGGSEKLFF
NA	NA	14	TRBV6-5	TRBJ1-1	TGTGCCAGCAGTTACCTCGGACAGAACACTGAAGCTTTCTTT	CASSYLGQNTEAFF
NA	NA	14	TRBV19	TRBJ1-5	TGTGCCAGTAGTATCAAACCGGGCAATCAGCCCCAGCATTTT	CASSIKPGNQPQHF
NA	NA	15	TRBV18	TRBJ1-1	TGTGCCAGCTCTCCTGATGGGGGGGCTCGTACTGAAGCTTTCTTT	CASSPDGGARTEAFF
NA	NA	13	TRBV9	TRBJ2-3	TGTGCCAGCAGCGTAGTTTCTACAGATACGCAGTATTTT	CASSVVSTDTQYF
NA	NA	14	TRBV11-1	TRBJ2-7	TGTGCCAGCAGCCCAGCGGGCGGGACCTACGAGCAGTACTTC	CASSPAGGTYEQYF
NA	TRBD2	18	TRBV4-1	TRBJ2-1	TGCGCCAGCAGCCTTGCTCTGAGCAGAGTAGCGGGACGCAATGAGCAGTTCTTC	CASSLALSRVAGRNEQFF
NA	NA	13	TRBV12-3/TRBV12-4	TRBJ1-2	TGTGCCAGCAGTCCTCAGGGGAAATATGGCTACACCTTC	CASSPQGKYGYTF
once	TRBD2	17	TRBV6-2/TRBV6-3	TRBJ2-1	TGTGCCAGCAGTTACTCGACCGGGACTAGCAGATACAATGAGCAGTTCTTC	CASSYSTGTSRYNEQFF
NA	TRBD1	15	TRBV2	TRBJ2-7	TGTGCCAGCAGTGAAGCACAGGGGTTGGCCCTCGAGCAGTACTTC	CASSEAQGLALEQYF
NA	TRBD2	15	TRBV11-1	TRBJ2-3	TGTGCCAGCAGCGATACTAGCGGTAGCACAGATACGCAGTATTTT	CASSDTSGSTDTQYF
NA	TRBD1	15	TRBV6-5	TRBJ1-1	TGTGCCAGCAGTAACCGACAGGGGGCAGTCACTGAAGCTTTCTTT	CASSNRQGAVTEAFF
NA	NA	18	TRBV18	TRBJ1-4	TGTGCCAGCTCACGAGACAGGCCCTATCCAGCAACTAATGAAAAACTGTTTTTT	CASSRDRPYPATNEKLFF
NA	TRBD1	15	TRBV28	TRBJ1-2	TGTGCCAGCAGTTTACCCACGGGACAGGGACACGGCTACACCTTC	CASSLPTGQGHGYTF
once	NA	14	TRBV5-1	TRBJ2-7	TGCGCCAGCAGCTTGGGACAAGGTAACGACGAGCAGTACTTC	CASSLGQGNDEQYF
NA	NA	13	TRBV24-1	TRBJ2-7	TGTGCCACCAGTGATGCAGGGCGCTACGAGCAGTACTTC	CATSDAGRYEQYF
NA	NA	16	TRBV19	TRBJ2-7	TGTGCCAGTAGTGCCCAGGGTACTGGGGATTACTACGAGCAGTACTTC	CASSAQGTGDYYEQYF